The 26 T cell receptor beta chains presented below share a single source sample, sequenced in a study of beta chain features in type 1 diabetes. Overall study findings and caveats: All four CD4+ subsets of Type 1 diabetes patients contained TCRB CDR3s that were moderately but significantly shorter.

Expressed TCRB transcripts got sequenced, as all isolated RNA was reverse transcribed. TCRdb's copy holds only in-frame clones and misses some; the assay was immunoSEQ multiplex PCR. The sample lists about 180,000 clones; 7.8% were seen once. These receptors' targets are unknown. Sequenced sample: central memory CD4+ T cells from blood. The source is a woman between 40 and 50 years old with type 1 diabetes.

This clone was observed a few times. The gene calls are TRBV10-3 and TRBJ1-2, with 7 bases that match TRBD1. CDR1 is ENHRY, CDR2 SYGVKD, per germline. V lost 8 bases to trimming and J lost 6 bases; unmatched junction nucleotides: 12. The CDR3 extends over 14 amino acids. CDR3 sequence: CAILISGTAHGYTF. CDR3 sequence (DNA): TGTGCCATCTTGATTTCAGGGACAGCCCATGGCTACACCTTC.

The chain combines TRBV7-2 with TRBJ2-5; D remains ambiguous. Germline V gene data show CDR1 as SGHTA and CDR2 as FQGNSA. This CDR3 comprises 14 residues. With 0 bases removed from V and 2 bases from J, the gap between germline ends came to 7 bases. CDR3: CASSLAGLQETQYF. CDR3 DNA sequence: TGTGCCAGCAGCTTAGCTGGCTTACAAGAGACCCAGTACTTC. The complete variable domain, with remaining parts taken from reference TRBV7-2 and TRBJ2-5, reads GAGVSQSPSNKVTEKGKDVELRCDPISGHTALYWYRQSLGQGLEFLIYFQGNSAPDKSGLPSDRFSAERTGGSVSTLTIQRTQQEDSAVYLCASSLAGLQETQYFGPGTRLLVL.

The rearrangement uses TRBV2 and TRBJ2-7; possible D gene TRBD1, 5 bases. The CDR3 spans 12 residues. Trimming took 2 bases from V and 7 from J, leaving 9 bases between them. Looked up from germline, CDR1 is SNHLY and CDR2 is FYNNEI. CDR3 in DNA: TGTGCCAGCAGTGAACAGGGAAATGAGCAGTACTTC. This codes for CASSEQGNEQYF.

In its sample, this clone was seen a few times. The chain has TRBV28 and TRBJ1-5, with TRBD1 matching over 8 bases. The V gene's germline CDR1 is MDHEN and CDR2 SYDVKM. Trimming cost V 8 bases and J 6 bases; bases outside gene matches: 12. This CDR3 spans 15 amino acids. DNA of the CDR3: TGTGCCAGCTCAAAAATAGCCACAGGGGGTCAGCCCCAGCATTTT. Amino acid sequence: CASSKIATGGQPQHF. The whole variable domain, remainder taken from reference TRBV28 and TRBJ1-5, is DVKVTQSSRYLVKRTGEKVFLECVQDMDHENMFWYRQDPGLGLRLIYFSYDVKMKEKGDIPEGYSVSREKKERFSLILESASTNQTSMYLCASSKIATGGQPQHFGDGTRLSIL.

This clone showed up many times. The rearrangement links TRBV30 to TRBJ2-1, with TRBD2 matching 7 bases. Trimming took 5 bases from V and 9 from J; bases not matched to a gene: 13. Germline loops: CDR1 GTSNPN, CDR2 SVGIG (reference sequence). The CDR3 extends over 14 amino acids. This CDR3 is CAWASAGVWVEQFF. The DNA of the CDR3 is TGTGCCTGGGCGTCGGCGGGAGTATGGGTTGAGCAGTTCTTC.

This clone was detected a few times. V is TRBV4-2 and J is TRBJ1-1; D not certain. The CDR3 spans 15 residues. Germline V gene data show CDR1 as LGHNA and CDR2 as YNFKEQ. V was pared by 4 bases and J by 1 base, with 13 bases between. CDR3 amino acids: CASSPSERKNTEAFF. The CDR3 nucleotides read TGTGCCAGCAGCCCCTCGGAGAGGAAGAACACTGAAGCTTTCTTT.

This clone was seen more than once but under ten times. The V and J genes are TRBV29-1 and TRBJ2-7; TRBD1 aligns across 8 bases. Trimming at V came to 6 bases and at J to 7 bases, leaving 8 bases not matched to a gene. Looked up from germline, CDR1 is SQVTM and CDR2 is ANQGSEA. The CDR3 has 12 amino acids. The CDR3 sequence is CSVSDRAREQYF. The CDR3 DNA reads as TGCAGCGTCTCGGACAGGGCCAGAGAGCAGTACTTC.

This clone was seen more than once but under ten times. The V call is TRBV9, the J call TRBJ1-6; D is possibly TRBD1 (5 bases). Germline V gene lookup returns CDR1 SGDLS and CDR2 YYNGEE. The V and J ends lost 7 bases and 3 bases respectively, with 14 bases between them. CDR3 length: 15 amino acids. The CDR3 region is CASSETDVYNSPLHF. The CDR3 coding sequence is TGTGCCAGCTCCGAGACAGACGTCTATAATTCACCCCTCCACTTT.

The chain carries TRBV7-2 and TRBJ2-3, with no clear D. The CDR3 extends over 13 amino acids. The germline V gene has CDR1 SGHTA and CDR2 FQGNSA. V was cut by 3 bases and J by 5 bases, with 9 bases left in between. The CDR3 DNA follows: TGTGCCAGCAGCTTCTCCCCGGGAGATACGCAGTATTTT. Residues: CASSFSPGDTQYF.

This clone was recorded a few times. This sequence joins TRBV15 and TRBJ1-6, with 7 bases that match TRBD1. The CDR3 loop spans 16 amino acids. CDR1 and CDR2 from the germline V gene are LNHNV and YYDKDF (reference sequence). V gave up 5 bases and J gave up 6 bases; unmatched junction bases: 10. The CDR3 bases are TGTGCCACCAGCGTTGGCCCTACAGGGGTTAATTCACCCCTCCACTTT. It codes for CATSVGPTGVNSPLHF.

The rearrangement links TRBV6-4 to TRBJ1-5; D is uncertain. The length of the CDR3 is 13 residues. Trimming left V 3 bases short and J 7 bases short, with 10 bases between. The germline V gene has CDR1 MRHNA and CDR2 SNTAGT. CDR3 coding DNA: TGTGCCAGCAGTGAGGAGGCCGGGCAGCCCCAGCATTTT. Translating gives CASSEEAGQPQHF.

The V gene is TRBV5-8, the J gene TRBJ1-1, with a possible D match to TRBD1 (5 bases). The CDR3 runs to 15 residues. The germline CDR1 and CDR2 sequences are SGHTS and YDEGEE. The germline V and J ends were trimmed by 5 bases and 0 bases, with 14 bases remaining between them. CDR3 DNA: TGTGCCAGCAGTCTTTCGCCAGGGATGAACACTGAAGCTTTCTTT. Encoded protein: CASSLSPGMNTEAFF.

The chain combines TRBV6-5 with TRBJ1-2, with D possibly matching TRBD1 (5 bases). Germline V CDR1 and CDR2: MNHEY, SVGAGI. V lost 7 bases, J lost 4 bases, and 10 bases lay in between. The CDR3 runs 12 residues. The CDR3 here is CASTSRAYGYTF. Here the CDR3 DNA reads TGTGCCAGCACAAGCAGGGCCTATGGCTACACCTTC.

This clone was recorded a few times. The chain is built from TRBV7-2 and TRBJ2-7; 8 bases align to TRBD2. V shed 5 bases and J 0 bases; nucleotides not matched to a gene: 9. Germline V gene sequence: CDR1 SGHTA, CDR2 FQGNSA. This CDR3 is built from 16 residues. The CDR3 loop is CASSGYMGLDSYEQYF. Here the CDR3 DNA reads TGTGCCAGCAGCGGATATATGGGACTAGACTCCTACGAGCAGTACTTC.

This clone was recorded a few times. The rearrangement joins TRBV25-1 to TRBJ1-4; 7 nucleotides agree with TRBD1. This CDR3 spans 15 amino acids. In germline, CDR1 is MGHDK, CDR2 SYGVNS. Trimming cost V 2 bases and J 7 bases; bases outside gene matches: 7. The CDR3 here is CASSENRGRSEKLFF. Written as DNA, the CDR3 is TGTGCCAGCAGTGAAAACAGGGGCCGAAGTGAAAAACTGTTTTTT.

This clone came up a few times. The chain has TRBV2 and TRBJ1-2, with no clear D. This CDR3 contains 13 residues. Germline CDR1 SNHLY, CDR2 FYNNEI. Trimming took off 1 base at V and 7 bases at J, with 10 bases between the two ends. The CDR3 sequence: CASSEGPQRGYTF. The CDR3 nucleotides read TGTGCCAGCAGTGAAGGACCCCAGCGTGGCTACACCTTC.

The sample holds a few counts of this clone. J is TRBJ1-1 and V is TRBV28; 9 bases match TRBD1. The germline gives CDR1 MDHEN, CDR2 SYDVKM. This CDR3 region has 14 residues. Unmatched junction bases numbered 6, after V lost 6 bases and J lost 4 bases. The CDR3 DNA reads TGTGCCAGCAGGCCGGGACAGGGAACCACTGAAGCTTTCTTT. This gives the protein CASRPGQGTTEAFF.

This clone showed up just a few times. The genes are TRBV30 and TRBJ2-7, with 12 bases matching TRBD2. CDR1 GTSNPN and CDR2 SVGIG come from the germline V gene (reference sequence). Trimming at V came to 5 bases and at J to 7 bases, leaving 6 bases not matched to a gene. This CDR3 spans 13 amino acids. The CDR3 reads CAWAGLAGQEQYF. CDR3 coding DNA: TGTGCCTGGGCCGGACTAGCGGGACAAGAGCAGTACTTC.

This clone has a handful of counts. In DNA, the CDR3 is TGTGCCAGCAGCCGCAGAGCGGGCACCAATGAGCAGTTCTTC. Translation: CASSRRAGTNEQFF. The chain is built from TRBV7-7 and TRBJ2-1; D might be TRBD2 (6 bases). The V and J ends lost 5 bases and 6 bases respectively, with 14 bases between them. The V gene's germline CDR1 is SSHAT and CDR2 FNYEAQ (reference sequence). This CDR3 has 14 residues.

This clone was picked up a small number of times. The V call is TRBV4-2, the J call TRBJ2-3, with 8 nucleotides matching TRBD2. V lost 3 bases and J lost 2; bases outside the gene matches: 7. The germline CDR1 and CDR2 sequences are LGHNA and YNFKEQ. The CDR3 runs 16 residues. The CDR3 here is CASSQLIAGNTDTQYF. CDR3 in DNA: TGTGCCAGCAGCCAGCTGATAGCGGGGAACACAGATACGCAGTATTTT.

The rearrangement uses TRBV7-2 and TRBJ1-5; D gene uncertain. This CDR3 is built from 13 residues. Trimming took off 2 bases at V and 7 bases at J, with 9 bases between the two ends. Germline V gene data show CDR1 as SGHTA and CDR2 as FQGNSA. The chain's CDR3 is CASSLYGGQPQHF. The CDR3 bases are TGTGCCAGCAGCTTATATGGTGGCCAGCCCCAGCATTTT.

The gene calls are TRBV30 and TRBJ2-1; D not resolved. The CDR3 runs to 14 residues. CDR1 is GTSNPN and CDR2 is SVGIG in the germline V gene (reference sequence). Deletions cut 0 bases from V and 5 bases from J, with 11 bases between. Here the CDR3 reads CAWSVQWANNEQFF. CDR3 nucleotides: TGTGCCTGGAGTGTACAGTGGGCTAACAATGAGCAGTTCTTC.

This clone was detected a few times. The genes are TRBV7-2 and TRBJ2-5; D unresolved. Germline V CDR1 and CDR2: SGHTA, FQGNSA. V lost 6 bases and J 5 bases, leaving 7 bases between the germline ends. The CDR3 extends over 11 amino acids. CDR3 sequence reads: CASSTMETQYF. The DNA for the CDR3 is TGTGCCAGCAGTACAATGGAGACCCAGTACTTC.

The chain joins TRBV7-2 to TRBJ2-5, with D possibly TRBD1 on 7 matching bases. Germline CDR1 is SGHTA and CDR2 is FQGNSA. CDR3 size: 15 residues. V was clipped by 5 bases and J by 5 bases, with 18 bases between them. The CDR3 reads CASSPSGGRSETQYF. Here the CDR3 DNA reads TGTGCCAGCAGCCCTTCAGGGGGGCGCTCGGAGACCCAGTACTTC.

In its sample, this clone was seen a few times. Other DNA sequences from this sample encode an identical CDR3 as well. The chain recombines TRBV4-3 with TRBJ2-3, with TRBD1 matching 10 bases. This CDR3 is 16 amino acids long. V lost 0 bases and J lost 3; bases outside the gene matches: 3. The V gene's germline CDR1 is LGHNA and CDR2 YSLEER. CDR3 in amino acids: CASSQEGDRGTDTQYF. The CDR3 DNA reads TGCGCCAGCAGCCAAGAGGGGGACAGGGGAACAGATACGCAGTATTTT.

The chain joins TRBV7-6 to TRBJ1-2, with D uncertain. The V and J ends lost 5 bases and 4 bases respectively, with 17 bases between them. Germline CDR1 and CDR2: SGHVS and FNYEAQ. The CDR3 spans 15 residues. CDR3 nucleotide sequence: TGTGCCAGCAGCGCCTTAATTACGCGCGGCTATGGCTACACCTTC. The encoded protein is CASSALITRGYGYTF.